The sequence of this T cell receptor beta chain was determined in a study of blood T cell repertoires in COVID-19. Sequencing was performed with immunoSEQ multiplex PCR; in TCRdb, only in-frame clones are kept and a portion is missing. The table shows under 200,000 clones, with 88% occurring only once. Trimming left V 2 bases short and J 6 bases short, with 8 bases between. This CDR3 has 13 residues. The origin of this receptor is a woman between 45 and 60 years old who had recovered from COVID-19. The specimen was PBMCs or T cells enriched from blood (not recorded which). The V and J genes are TRBV12-3 or TRBV12-4 and TRBJ2-1; D perhaps matches TRBD1 (6 bases). The DNA for the CDR3 is TGTGCCAGCAGTTTAAAAGGGGGCAATGAGCAGTTCTTC. This codes for CASSLKGGNEQFF.